This record looks at one TCR beta chain sequence and its context. Its antigen is unidentified. These data belong to a study of human T cells and chemical hapten exposure. Overall study: Upper-back patch tests with 0.01% DPC were read at 6 days. Findings and caveats of the study: Having alopecia, donors may respond immunologically unlike healthy people.

Each CDR3 protein is one row after TCRdb ran MiXCR on the RACE reads. The sample has about 68,000 distinct CDR3 sequences, roughly 9.7% seen once; the top ten hold 4% to 6%. The sample's time point: pre-sensitization, week 0. The sample's treatment: therapeutic diphenylcyclopropenone sensitization with weekly scalp DPC. CDR1 SGHAT and CDR2 FQNNGV come from the germline V gene. The V end lost 1 base, the J end lost 6 bases, and 16 bases lay between the germline ends. CDR3 size: 17 residues. The gene calls are TRBV11-2 and TRBJ1-6, with D possibly being TRBD1 (5 bases). This material consisted of whole blood, taken in connection with sensitization to the hapten diphenylcyclopropenone (DPC). This clonotype was obtained from a woman aged 50 to 60 with alopecia areata. Some clones in this sample may be carry-over from other donors' samples. CDR3 DNA: TGTGCCAGCAGCTTAGTACCTGGGACGCAGCCTAATTCACCCCTCCACTTT. It encodes CASSLVPGTQPNSPLHF.